Listed below are T cell receptor beta chains from one sample, sequenced in a study of a mutant IDH1 vaccine in newly diagnosed glioma. What these receptors recognize is not known. The table came from immunoSEQ multiplex PCR; TCRdb's copy has only in-frame clones and leaves some out. The repertoire holds more than 50,000 clones, with almost 65% as singletons. The starting material was peripheral blood mononuclear cells (PBMCs), obtained from a glioma patient whose treatment included an IDH1 peptide vaccine. The receptor source for this set is a man in his forties or fifties with glioma. Some clones in this sample may be carry-over from other donors' samples. CDR3s include the opening cysteine and the closing phenylalanine or tryptophan. Each record gives: D gene, J gene, V gene, clone size, CDR3 protein, CDR3 DNA. The D gene is left open where the match is weak. The size entry is marked missing in some rows and otherwise reads once, few, many or a size class.

d_call: -
j_call: TRBJ1-6
v_call: TRBV21-1
clone_size: -
cdr3_aa: CASSKSWTGRRSPLHF
cdr3_nt: TGTGCCAGCAGCAAAAGTTGGACAGGTAGGCGCTCACCCCTCCACTTT

d_call: -
j_call: TRBJ2-7
v_call: TRBV7-2
clone_size: -
cdr3_aa: CASRVSRRSYEQYF
cdr3_nt: TGTGCCAGCAGGGTTTCCCGCAGGAGCTACGAGCAGTACTTC

d_call: -
j_call: TRBJ2-1
v_call: TRBV6-6
clone_size: few
cdr3_aa: CASSLKTADNEQFF
cdr3_nt: TGTGCCAGCAGTCTCAAGACAGCCGACAATGAGCAGTTCTTC

d_call: -
j_call: TRBJ1-3
v_call: TRBV6-1
clone_size: -
cdr3_aa: CASSEAIGRDAGNTIYF
cdr3_nt: TGTGCCAGCAGTGAAGCGATCGGCAGGGATGCTGGAAACACCATATATTTT

d_call: -
j_call: TRBJ1-4
v_call: TRBV6-5
clone_size: -
cdr3_aa: CASSYSGQTHEKLFF
cdr3_nt: TGTGCCAGCAGTTACTCTGGACAGACCCACGAAAAACTGTTTTTT

d_call: -
j_call: TRBJ2-3
v_call: TRBV29-1
clone_size: -
cdr3_aa: CSVEEEGWGTDTQYF
cdr3_nt: TGCAGCGTTGAAGAGGAGGGATGGGGCACAGATACGCAGTATTTT

d_call: TRBD2
j_call: TRBJ2-1
v_call: TRBV5-1
clone_size: few
cdr3_aa: CASSRSKTSGGGDEQFF
cdr3_nt: TGCGCCAGCAGCCGCTCCAAGACTAGCGGGGGCGGGGATGAGCAGTTCTTC

d_call: TRBD2
j_call: TRBJ2-5
v_call: TRBV5-5
clone_size: -
cdr3_aa: CASSLGLRPGGGETQYF
cdr3_nt: TGTGCCAGCAGCTTGGGCCTGAGACCGGGGGGTGGAGAGACCCAGTACTTC

d_call: TRBD1
j_call: TRBJ2-5
v_call: TRBV4-1
clone_size: -
cdr3_aa: CASSQDRRAETQYF
cdr3_nt: TGCGCCAGCAGCCAGGACAGGCGAGCAGAGACCCAGTACTTC

d_call: TRBD2
j_call: TRBJ2-1
v_call: TRBV6-5
clone_size: -
cdr3_aa: CASSTRTSGAYEQFF
cdr3_nt: TGTGCCAGCAGCACCCGGACTAGCGGGGCCTATGAGCAGTTCTTC

d_call: -
j_call: TRBJ2-2
v_call: TRBV19
clone_size: few
cdr3_aa: CASSMQGSLTGELFF
cdr3_nt: TGTGCCAGTAGTATGCAGGGGTCCCTAACCGGGGAGCTGTTTTTT

d_call: -
j_call: TRBJ2-7
v_call: TRBV10-3
clone_size: -
cdr3_aa: CAISEPRSPPYEQYF
cdr3_nt: TGTGCCATCAGTGAGCCTCGTAGTCCACCCTACGAGCAGTACTTC

d_call: -
j_call: TRBJ1-1
v_call: TRBV6-1
clone_size: -
cdr3_aa: CASWAGDGGITEAFF
cdr3_nt: TGTGCCAGCTGGGCGGGGGACGGGGGGATCACTGAAGCTTTCTTT

d_call: TRBD2
j_call: TRBJ2-3
v_call: TRBV7-9
clone_size: -
cdr3_aa: CASSRLAGPTDTQYF
cdr3_nt: TGTGCCAGCTCACGACTAGCGGGGCCTACAGATACGCAGTATTTT

d_call: TRBD2
j_call: TRBJ2-7
v_call: TRBV6-6
clone_size: -
cdr3_aa: CASATSGLAGREQYF
cdr3_nt: TGTGCCAGCGCAACGTCTGGCCTAGCGGGTCGCGAGCAGTACTTC

d_call: TRBD1
j_call: TRBJ2-3
v_call: TRBV6-1
clone_size: -
cdr3_aa: CASSRDRKTDTQYF
cdr3_nt: TGTGCCAGCAGCCGGGACAGGAAAACAGATACGCAGTATTTT

d_call: TRBD1
j_call: TRBJ1-2
v_call: TRBV5-5
clone_size: -
cdr3_aa: CASRLTTGLNYGYTF
cdr3_nt: TGTGCCAGCAGGTTAACGACAGGGCTTAACTATGGCTACACCTTC

d_call: TRBD2
j_call: TRBJ2-5
v_call: TRBV6-6
clone_size: -
cdr3_aa: CASSAGGAHQETQYF
cdr3_nt: TGTGCCAGCAGTGCCGGGGGGGCCCACCAAGAGACCCAGTACTTC

d_call: -
j_call: TRBJ1-5
v_call: TRBV2
clone_size: -
cdr3_aa: CASRQGHSNQPQHF
cdr3_nt: TGTGCCAGCAGACAGGGACATAGCAATCAGCCCCAGCATTTT

d_call: TRBD1
j_call: TRBJ1-5
v_call: TRBV4-2
clone_size: -
cdr3_aa: CASSQDLGGDRGKPQHF
cdr3_nt: TGTGCCAGCAGCCAAGATCTGGGGGGGGACAGGGGAAAGCCCCAGCATTTT

d_call: TRBD2
j_call: TRBJ2-2
v_call: TRBV4-1
clone_size: few
cdr3_aa: CASSRGPSGGPANTGELFF
cdr3_nt: TGCGCCAGCAGCCGGGGCCCTAGCGGGGGGCCCGCGAACACCGGGGAGCTGTTTTTT

d_call: -
j_call: TRBJ1-1
v_call: TRBV6-1
clone_size: -
cdr3_aa: CASSEVGSGTEAFF
cdr3_nt: TGTGCCAGCAGTGAAGTAGGGTCCGGCACTGAAGCTTTCTTT

d_call: -
j_call: TRBJ1-1
v_call: TRBV20-1
clone_size: -
cdr3_aa: CSASPEWGAFF
cdr3_nt: TGCAGTGCCAGCCCGGAGTGGGGAGCTTTCTTT

d_call: -
j_call: TRBJ2-6
v_call: TRBV5-6
clone_size: -
cdr3_aa: CASSLRSSGANVLTF
cdr3_nt: TGTGCCAGCAGCCTGAGGAGCTCTGGGGCCAACGTCCTGACTTTC

d_call: -
j_call: TRBJ1-5
v_call: TRBV7-3
clone_size: few
cdr3_aa: CASSCTQDLYSNQPQHF
cdr3_nt: TGTGCCAGCAGCTGCACACAGGACTTATATAGCAATCAGCCCCAGCATTTT

d_call: -
j_call: TRBJ1-6
v_call: TRBV30
clone_size: few
cdr3_aa: CAWRGRNSPLHF
cdr3_nt: TGTGCCTGGAGAGGTCGGAATTCACCCCTCCACTTT

d_call: -
j_call: TRBJ2-7
v_call: TRBV9
clone_size: -
cdr3_aa: CASSVGGESYEQYF
cdr3_nt: TGTGCCAGCAGCGTAGGGGGTGAGTCGTACGAGCAGTACTTC

d_call: -
j_call: TRBJ2-2
v_call: TRBV15
clone_size: once
cdr3_aa: CATSRAQTRELFF
cdr3_nt: TGTGCCACCAGCAGAGCACAGACCAGGGAGCTGTTTTTT

d_call: TRBD2
j_call: TRBJ2-5
v_call: TRBV5-6
clone_size: -
cdr3_aa: CASSLKRLAGLQETQYF
cdr3_nt: TGTGCCAGCAGCTTGAAGCGACTAGCGGGTCTCCAAGAGACCCAGTACTTC

d_call: -
j_call: TRBJ2-7
v_call: TRBV2
clone_size: -
cdr3_aa: CASSSDNFEQYF
cdr3_nt: TGTGCCAGCAGTTCAGACAATTTCGAGCAGTACTTC

d_call: -
j_call: TRBJ2-7
v_call: TRBV5-6
clone_size: -
cdr3_aa: CAGSWMGDLYEQYF
cdr3_nt: TGTGCCGGCAGTTGGATGGGGGACCTCTACGAGCAGTACTTC

d_call: -
j_call: TRBJ2-1
v_call: TRBV7-7
clone_size: -
cdr3_aa: CASSPSRANNEQFF
cdr3_nt: TGTGCTAGCAGCCCGTCCCGGGCTAACAATGAGCAGTTCTTC

d_call: -
j_call: TRBJ1-4
v_call: TRBV5-5
clone_size: once
cdr3_aa: CASSLGGREKLFF
cdr3_nt: TGTGCCAGCAGCTTAGGGGGACGGGAAAAACTGTTTTTT

d_call: TRBD1
j_call: TRBJ1-1
v_call: TRBV5-1
clone_size: -
cdr3_aa: CASSPTTGVEAFF
cdr3_nt: TGCGCCAGCAGCCCAACGACAGGGGTTGAAGCTTTCTTT

d_call: TRBD2
j_call: TRBJ2-1
v_call: TRBV2
clone_size: -
cdr3_aa: CASSDTGLAGGYVNNEQFF
cdr3_nt: TGTGCCAGCAGCGATACGGGACTAGCGGGGGGCTATGTCAACAATGAGCAGTTCTTC

d_call: -
j_call: TRBJ2-3
v_call: TRBV4-1
clone_size: few
cdr3_aa: CASSLRVLTDTQYF
cdr3_nt: TGCGCCAGCAGTCTGAGGGTTCTCACAGATACGCAGTATTTT

d_call: -
j_call: TRBJ2-7
v_call: TRBV28
clone_size: -
cdr3_aa: CASSSNGGFREQYF
cdr3_nt: TGTGCCAGCAGCTCTAATGGGGGGTTTAGGGAGCAGTACTTC

d_call: -
j_call: TRBJ2-7
v_call: TRBV7-9
clone_size: once
cdr3_aa: CASSPGGSSYEQYF
cdr3_nt: TGTGCCAGCAGCCCGGGGGGCTCCTCCTACGAGCAGTACTTC

d_call: -
j_call: TRBJ1-5
v_call: TRBV10-2
clone_size: -
cdr3_aa: CASGFEGDQPQHF
cdr3_nt: TGCGCCAGCGGGTTTGAGGGGGATCAGCCCCAGCATTTT

d_call: -
j_call: TRBJ2-7
v_call: TRBV2
clone_size: -
cdr3_aa: CASRERVHEQYF
cdr3_nt: TGTGCCAGCAGAGAGAGGGTCCACGAGCAGTACTTC